One and the same sample provided the 5 T cell receptor beta chains below, sequenced in a study of T cells after yellow fever vaccination. Each CDR3 protein gets one entry after TCRdb re-called the 5' RACE reads with MiXCR. The table lists 400,000 to 650,000 distinct CDR3 sequences, around a fifth of them singletons. The sequencing here drew on PBMCs, taken roughly 20 days after the first yellow fever vaccination. These receptors all stem from a man between 18 and 29 years old who received the YFV17D yellow fever vaccine.

The V gene is TRBV30, the J gene TRBJ1-5; no clear D gene. Per germline, CDR1 GTSNPN and CDR2 SVGIG (reference sequence). Trimming took off 5 bases at V and 4 bases at J, with 12 bases between the two ends. The CDR3 runs to 13 residues. CDR3 coding DNA: TGTGCCTGGGCAAGACAAGAGAATCAGCCCCAGCATTTT. Amino acids: CAWARQENQPQHF.

This clonotype was detected ten times or more. The rearrangement links TRBV12-3 or TRBV12-4 to TRBJ2-3; D remains ambiguous. The CDR3 has 14 residues. V was trimmed by 5 bases and J by 4 bases, leaving 13 bases between them. This CDR3 is CASSPHPAADTQYF. CDR3 DNA sequence: TGTGCCAGCAGTCCCCACCCCGCGGCAGATACGCAGTATTTT.

This clonotype was seen only a few times. This sequence joins TRBV24-1 and TRBJ2-3, with D tentatively TRBD2 (5 bases). In germline, CDR1 is KGHDR, CDR2 SFDVKD. The CDR3 consists of 14 residues. Trimming pared 9 bases from V and 6 bases from J, leaving 18 bases between. The chain's CDR3 is CATASRGLGDTQYF. The CDR3 DNA reads as TGTGCCACCGCGTCCCGAGGGTTAGGGGATACGCAGTATTTT.

This chain connects TRBV10-3 to TRBJ2-3; TRBD2 agrees at 8 bases. V was pared by 2 bases and J by 3 bases, with 4 bases of the junction left unmatched. Germline V gene data show CDR1 as ENHRY and CDR2 as SYGVKD. The CDR3 length is 15 residues. This CDR3 is CAISEESGGTDTQYF. CDR3 coding DNA: TGTGCCATCAGTGAGGAAAGCGGGGGTACAGATACGCAGTATTTT.

V is TRBV5-1 and J is TRBJ2-5, with unresolved D. CDR1 and CDR2 (germline): SGHRS, YFSETQ. There are 14 residues in the CDR3. Trimming took off 1 base at V and 2 bases at J, with 9 bases between the two ends. The CDR3 reads CASSLIPGQETQYF. For the CDR3, the DNA is TGCGCCAGCAGCTTGATTCCAGGACAAGAGACCCAGTACTTC.